The text below deals with one TCR beta chain. The method was immunoSEQ multiplex PCR; TCRdb's version includes in-frame clones alone and lacks a portion of them. The sample consists of about 96,000 clones, over 85% of them appearing once. CDR1 SGHTA and CDR2 FQGNSA come from the germline V gene. V lost 3 bases, J lost 9 bases, and 12 bases lay in between. The CDR3 is made up of 13 amino acids. This specimen comes from a study of control samples from healthy donors and cancer patients. The receptor's source is a man aged 18 to 30 in good health. The chain combines TRBV7-2 with TRBJ2-1, with unresolved D. The source material was blood. Here the CDR3 reads CASSFDGVGEQFF. The CDR3 nucleotides read TGTGCCAGCAGCTTTGATGGGGTGGGTGAGCAGTTCTTC. The complete variable domain, with remaining parts taken from reference TRBV7-2 and TRBJ2-1, reads GAGVSQSPSNKVTEKGKDVELRCDPISGHTALYWYRQSLGQGLEFLIYFQGNSAPDKSGLPSDRFSAERTGGSVSTLTIQRTQQEDSAVYLCASSFDGVGEQFFGPGTRLTVL.